A single sample gave rise to the 21 T cell receptor beta chains below, sequenced in a study of PD-L1 blockade in urothelial cancer. TCRdb keeps only in-frame clones here, not all; method: immunoSEQ multiplex PCR. In the table there are some 23,000 clones, around 82% of which are singletons. Time point of the sample: peripheral blood 6 weeks after treatment start. Sequencing used PBMCs, obtained around atezolizumab (anti-PD-L1) treatment. The receptors derive from a man between 70 and 80 years old with urothelial cancer.

This clone was seen only once. The chain links TRBV5-6 to TRBJ1-1, with D possibly matching TRBD1 (5 bases). V lost 4 bases and J lost 1, with 11 bases in between. This CDR3 contains 14 residues. Germline loops: CDR1 SGHDT, CDR2 YYEEEE. DNA of the CDR3: TGTGCCAGCAGCCCCGGGAGGGGGAACACTGAAGCTTTCTTT. Translating it yields CASSPGRGNTEAFF.

This clone has a handful of counts. The chain joins TRBV6-5 to TRBJ2-7; 10 nucleotides align to TRBD2. CDR1 is MNHEY and CDR2 is SVGAGI in the germline V gene. The J segment lost 6 bases and the V segment lost 9 bases, leaving 11 bases of the junction unmatched. The CDR3 spans 14 residues. CDR3 in DNA: TGTGCCAGTAGAAAAGCGGGAGGGCTGGGCGAGCAGTACTTC. Protein sequence: CASRKAGGLGEQYF.

The CDR3 nucleotides are TGTGCCAGCATCCCCTCGTCAACTAATGAAAAACTGTTTTTT. Residues: CASIPSSTNEKLFF. V and J are TRBV6-1 and TRBJ1-4; D gene unclear. The CDR3 runs to 14 residues. The germline CDR1 and CDR2 sequences are MNHNS and SASEGT. Trimming stripped 7 bases from V and 0 bases from J, with 9 bases between.

CDR3 sequence reads: CASSLSTDTQYF. For the CDR3, the DNA is TGTGCCAGCAGTCTGAGCACAGATACGCAGTATTTT. The chain is built from TRBV2 and TRBJ2-3; no reliable D call. Deletions cut 5 bases from V and 0 bases from J, with 3 bases between. Germline V gene sequence: CDR1 SNHLY, CDR2 FYNNEI. The CDR3 has 12 residues.

The chain carries TRBV5-4 and TRBJ1-1; tentative D call: TRBD1 (5 bases). V lost 6 bases, J lost 1 base, and 16 bases lay in between. The CDR3 extends over 15 amino acids. CDR1 SGHNT and CDR2 YYREEE come from the germline V gene (reference sequence). CDR3 protein: CASKLDRQTNTEAFF. CDR3 DNA: TGTGCCAGCAAGCTTGACCGACAGACGAACACTGAAGCTTTCTTT.

This chain joins TRBV9 and TRBJ1-2; TRBD1 is a possible D gene (5 bases). CDR1 and CDR2 (germline): SGDLS, YYNGEE. This CDR3 contains 14 residues. V shed 4 bases and J shed 4 bases, with 14 bases lying between them. The chain's CDR3 is CASSKVGGPYGYTF. For the CDR3, the DNA is TGTGCCAGCAGCAAGGTGGGGGGACCCTATGGCTACACCTTC.

This chain joins TRBV7-2 and TRBJ2-7, with TRBD2 identical over 11 bases. The CDR3 length is 15 residues. V was clipped by 4 bases and J by 5 bases; unmatched bases: 7. Germline assignment: CDR1 SGHTA and CDR2 FQGNSA. This chain's CDR3 is CASSYLAGGRNEQYF. DNA of the CDR3: TGTGCCAGCAGCTACCTAGCGGGAGGTAGGAACGAGCAGTACTTC.

This clone was counted a single time. J is TRBJ1-4 and V is TRBV14; D ambiguous. The CDR3 sequence is 18 residues long. Trimming stripped 3 bases from V and 2 bases from J, with 19 bases between. Germline assignment: CDR1 SGHDN and CDR2 FVKESK. In nucleotides, the CDR3 is TGTGCCAGCAGCCATTTAAGGCAATCGTCGGGGACTAATGAAAAACTGTTTTTT. The encoded protein is CASSHLRQSSGTNEKLFF.

This clone was counted only a few times. The rearrangement links TRBV4-1 to TRBJ1-2, with 9 bases identical to TRBD1. Germline V gene sequence: CDR1 MGHRA, CDR2 YSYEKL. CDR3 size: 15 residues. V lost 4 bases and J lost 8; bases outside the gene matches: 11. For the CDR3, the DNA is TGCGCCAGCAGCCGTATCGGGACAGGGAATCAGGGCTACACCTTC. Its protein is CASSRIGTGNQGYTF.

The genes are TRBV6-1 and TRBJ1-2, with TRBD1 matching over 7 bases. The CDR3 sequence is 16 residues long. Trimming removed 1 base from V and 1 base from J; junction bases left unmatched: 6. Germline V gene sequence: CDR1 MNHNS, CDR2 SASEGT. CDR3 DNA sequence: TGTGCCAGCAGTGAAGGGGACAGCGAATTTAACTATGGCTACACCTTC. This gives the protein CASSEGDSEFNYGYTF.

The chain carries TRBV4-3 and TRBJ2-5; 8 bases agree with TRBD1. The CDR3 spans 13 residues. Germline trimming cut 6 bases from V and 2 bases from J; bases unmatched to any gene: 2. CDR1 is LGHNA and CDR2 is YSLEER in the germline V gene. In DNA, the CDR3 is TGCGCCAGCAGTCAGGGGGCTCAAGAGACCCAGTACTTC. It is translated as CASSQGAQETQYF.

The chain combines TRBV6-1 with TRBJ2-2; 8 positions match TRBD2. The CDR3 spans 16 residues. The germline CDR1 and CDR2 sequences are MNHNS and SASEGT. J gave up 7 bases and V 1 base, and 8 bases lay outside the gene matches. In DNA form, the CDR3 reads TGTGCCAGCAGTGAAGTAAACGGGAGGGCGGGCGGGGAGCTGTTTTTT. Translated: CASSEVNGRAGGELFF.

In the case of this clone: Additional DNA sequences in this sample encode the identical CDR3. V gene TRBV6-5 combines with J gene TRBJ2-6, with D perhaps matching TRBD1 (6 bases). The V end was cut by 6 bases, the J end by 0 bases, with 9 bases between. This CDR3 spans 15 amino acids. The germline CDR1 and CDR2 sequences are MNHEY and SVGAGI. This CDR3 reads CASRQGPSGANVLTF. CDR3 coding DNA: TGTGCCAGCAGGCAGGGGCCCTCTGGGGCCAACGTCCTGACTTTC.

V and J are TRBV5-6 and TRBJ2-5; D gene ambiguous. With the DNA end fitting TRBJ2-7 better, the J assignment may be wrong. From germline, CDR1 is SGHDT and CDR2 YYEEEE. The CDR3 is 15 residues long. The CDR3 sequence is CASSLDSSPPYEQYF. CDR3 nucleotide sequence: TGTGCCAGCAGCTTGGATTCAAGCCCCCCCTACGAGCAGTACTTC.

The chain is built from TRBV28 and TRBJ2-1; 13 positions match TRBD2. The CDR3 covers 15 residues. Germline-derived CDR1 and CDR2 are MDHEN and SYDVKM. After removal of 4 bases from V and 9 bases from J, the junction contained 6 bases not matched to a gene. CDR3 nucleotide sequence: TGTGCCAGCAGTTCGGGACTAGCGGGATGGGGTGAGCAGTTCTTC. Translation gives CASSSGLAGWGEQFF.

This clone was seen only a few times. The rearrangement links TRBV4-2 to TRBJ1-2, with D maybe TRBD1 (5 bases). The CDR3 is 11 amino acids. The V and J ends lost 5 bases and 7 bases respectively, with 8 bases between them. Germline loops: CDR1 LGHNA, CDR2 YNFKEQ. Here the CDR3 reads CASSSQGGYTF. In nucleotides, the CDR3 is TGTGCCAGCAGCTCCCAGGGTGGCTACACCTTC.

This clone is termed medium-sized. The V call is TRBV4-1, the J call TRBJ2-5; 9 positions agree with TRBD1. The CDR3 contains 16 residues. Germline V lookup: CDR1 MGHRA, CDR2 YSYEKL. J gave up 5 bases and V 0 bases, and 7 bases lay outside the gene matches. The CDR3 DNA reads TGCGCCAGCAGCCAAGATGAGGGACAGGGCGGTGAGACCCAGTACTTC. It translates to CASSQDEGQGGETQYF.

There are a few counts of this clone. The chain couples TRBV29-1 to TRBJ2-3, with 15 nucleotides matching TRBD2. The germline V gene encodes CDR1 SQVTM and CDR2 ANQGSEA. This CDR3 region has 16 residues. Trimming took 7 bases from V and 6 from J; bases not matched to a gene: 11. Written as DNA, the CDR3 is TGCAGCGCTATAAGGACTAGCGGGAGGGCCGGGGATACGCAGTATTTT. Amino acids: CSAIRTSGRAGDTQYF.

The CDR3 nucleotides are TGTGCCAGCAGCTTGTCGTTGGGCTCGTACACTGAAGCTTTCTTT. Translated, it gives CASSLSLGSYTEAFF. The chain couples TRBV5-6 to TRBJ1-1; D call uncertain. The ends were cut back, 1 base at V and 3 bases at J, with 13 bases in the middle. This CDR3 comprises 15 residues. Germline loops: CDR1 SGHDT, CDR2 YYEEEE.

This clone showed up just once. V usage is TRBV4-1 and J usage is TRBJ2-6; weak D call: TRBD2 (5 bases). There are 16 residues in the CDR3. V lost 2 bases and J lost 0, with 8 bases in between. The V gene's germline CDR1 is MGHRA and CDR2 YSYEKL. Here the CDR3 DNA reads TGCGCCAGCAGCCAAACTCGGGGCTCTGGGGCCAACGTCCTGACTTTC. Protein: CASSQTRGSGANVLTF.

This clone was seen only a few times. The chain is built from TRBV11-2 and TRBJ2-5; D might be TRBD1 (6 bases). Between the trimmed V and J ends, which lost 5 bases and 2 bases, there was a span of 12 bases. Per the germline V gene, CDR1 is SGHAT and CDR2 is FQNNGV. CDR3 length: 14 residues. The CDR3 here is CASSRGHGQETQYF. As DNA, the CDR3 is TGTGCCAGCAGCAGGGGACATGGACAAGAGACCCAGTACTTC.